One TCR beta chain is described in this entry. The antigen is undetermined. These data come from a study of breast tumors, draining lymph nodes, adjacent tissues. Points from the study as a whole: Compared with lymph nodes, tumors were less diverse; compared with nontumor tissue, more. Most tumor T cells seemingly derive from lymph node, then expand in tumor. Compared with basal-like, luminal-like tumors shared significantly more repertoire with nontumor tissue.

Breast cancer patients provided tissue from their axillary draining lymph nodes. This CDR3 spans 15 amino acids. Trimming took 6 bases from V and 5 from J; bases not matched to a gene: 7. CDR1 MNHEY and CDR2 SVGEGT come from the germline V gene. TCRdb called the multiplex PCR reads again in MiXCR, with one record for every CDR3 protein. The data hold about 150,000 distinct CDR3 sequences, with roughly 33% observed a single time. The sequenced sample consisted of axillary lymph node tissue. The chain couples TRBV6-2 or TRBV6-3 to TRBJ1-6, with 7 bases matching TRBD1. The receptor comes from a female donor with breast cancer. Some clones in this sample may be carry-over from other donors' samples. The CDR3 is CASRPSGTDNSPLHF. The CDR3 DNA reads TGTGCCAGCAGGCCATCCGGGACAGATAATTCACCCCTCCACTTT.